This TCR beta chain emerged from a study of T cell repertoires in cytomegalovirus infection. Study-level background: Recently identified HLA-C-restricted CMV epitopes were among the peptides used. Shared public TCR beta signatures pointed to both CMV infection and a matching HLA type. Overall study results and limits: Of the TCR beta families, the public ones yielded a cumulative frequency that identified carriers of CMV plus the relevant HLA. CMV-specific TCR beta clonotypes restricted by HLA-C dominated the ex vivo response.

On this clonotype: The antigen is undetermined. A clone one base away is much larger, so this may be a read error.

CDR3 length: 16 amino acids. After removal of 2 bases from V and 8 bases from J, the junction contained 9 bases not matched to a gene. Germline V lookup: CDR1 SEHNR, CDR2 FQNEAQ (reference sequence). TCRdb passed the reads through MiXCR, listing each CDR3 protein once. The sample has approximately 910,000 distinct CDR3 sequences; less than 35% are singletons. The clonotype was recovered from a human donor in good health (CMV status not recorded). Some clones in this sample may be carry-over from other donors' samples. The gene calls are TRBV7-9 and TRBJ2-2; 9 nucleotides match TRBD2. Sequenced material: cultured CD8+ T cells from PBMCs, taken from culture after CMV antigen stimulation. The CDR3, as DNA: TGTGCCAGCAGCTTAAGGCTAGCGGGGACCCGGGGGGAGCTGTTTTTT. Protein: CASSLRLAGTRGELFF. The entire variable domain, with the rest obtained from reference TRBV7-9 and TRBJ2-2, is as follows: DTGVSQNPRHKITKRGQNVTFRCDPISEHNRLYWYRQTLGQGPEFLTYFQNEAQLEKSRLLSDRFSAERPKGSFSTLEIQRTEQGDSAMYLCASSLRLAGTRGELFFGEGSRLTVL.